This TCR beta chain was sequenced during a study of T cells in Graves' hyperthyroidism and ophthalmopathy. Turning to this clonotype: Possible read error: a much larger clone is one base away.

TCR beta CDR3 regions were amplified from RNA transcripts. The HTBI primer set served for first-round RT-PCR of the TCR CDR3. TCRdb reanalysed the multiplex PCR reads using MiXCR and keeps one entry per CDR3 protein. The repertoire holds 350,000 or so distinct CDR3 sequences, with 21% as singletons. The specimen was blood. The receptor comes from a woman in her forties or fifties with Graves' hyperthyroidism.

The CDR3 bases are TGTGCCAGCAGTGACAGGGGGCTGTTTGGGTATGGCTACACCTTC. Translation: CASSDRGLFGYGYTF. The chain has TRBV12-3 or TRBV12-4 and TRBJ1-2; the match to TRBD1 covers 10 bases. The CDR3 is 15 amino acids. V gave up 5 bases and J gave up 5 bases; unmatched junction bases: 8.